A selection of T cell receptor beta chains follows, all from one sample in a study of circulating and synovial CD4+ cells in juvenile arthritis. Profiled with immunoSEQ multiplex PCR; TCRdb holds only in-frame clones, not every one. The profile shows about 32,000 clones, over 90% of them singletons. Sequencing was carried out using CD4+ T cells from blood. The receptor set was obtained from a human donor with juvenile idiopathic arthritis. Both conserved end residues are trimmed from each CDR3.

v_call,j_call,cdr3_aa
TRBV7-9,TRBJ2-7,ASSRGTSGFYEQY
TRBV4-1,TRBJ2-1,ASSQAGTGSREAF
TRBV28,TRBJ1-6,ASSLIQGLGNSPLH
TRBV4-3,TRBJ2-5,ASSQEARGGETQY
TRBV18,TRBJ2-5,ASSPDRVSQETQY
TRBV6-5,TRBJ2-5,ASSGETWETQY
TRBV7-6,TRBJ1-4,ASSCTPGKEKEKLF
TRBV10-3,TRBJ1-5,AISGEGVAQPQH
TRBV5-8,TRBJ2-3,ASSLIAGVTDTQY
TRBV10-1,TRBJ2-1,ASSSEGGLAAYNEQF
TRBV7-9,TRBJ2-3,ASSRQGGPGTDTQY
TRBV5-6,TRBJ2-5,ASSFLAGGVPLETQY
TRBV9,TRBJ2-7,ASSPGFSIYEQY
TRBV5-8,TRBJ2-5,ASSPWGLRQGPEETQY
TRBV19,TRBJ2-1,ASSFIFSLGGQNEQF
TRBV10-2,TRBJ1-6,ASGGQGNSPLH
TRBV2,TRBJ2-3,ANKRTPMQPDTQY
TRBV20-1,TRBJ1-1,SAPYTEAF
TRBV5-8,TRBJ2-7,ASFRDRTYEQY
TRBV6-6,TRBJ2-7,ASTSLAGGYEQY
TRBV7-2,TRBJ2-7,ASSPVASEQY
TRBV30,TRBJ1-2,AWSVSQGGYT
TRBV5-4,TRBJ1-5,ASSLQGGNQPQH
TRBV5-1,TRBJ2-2,ASSPLAGEVTGELF
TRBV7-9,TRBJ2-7,AAARESYEQY
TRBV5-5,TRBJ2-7,ASSLGGTSAAEQY
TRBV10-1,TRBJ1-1,ASGPGGLNTEAF
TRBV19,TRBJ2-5,ASSGTGGRETQY
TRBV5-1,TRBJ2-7,ASSFTATGRYEQY
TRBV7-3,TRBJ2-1,ASSLRAGPGTSGGGQF
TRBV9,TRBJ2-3,ASSVDLRGDTQY
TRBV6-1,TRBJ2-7,ASSGLAGGPSHEQY
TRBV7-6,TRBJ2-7,ASSASGTGGYEQY
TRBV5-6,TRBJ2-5,ASSFFQETQY
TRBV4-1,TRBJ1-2,ASSQPGDQIAVYT
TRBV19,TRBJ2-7,ASSTQTGFGQY
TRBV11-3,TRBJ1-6,ASSLEGANSPLH
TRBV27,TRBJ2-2,ASSLFTGLSPNTGELF
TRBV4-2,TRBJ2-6,ASSQVGQGGANVLT
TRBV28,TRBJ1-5,ASSFKGGADQPQH
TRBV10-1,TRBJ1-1,ASTEGLNTEAF